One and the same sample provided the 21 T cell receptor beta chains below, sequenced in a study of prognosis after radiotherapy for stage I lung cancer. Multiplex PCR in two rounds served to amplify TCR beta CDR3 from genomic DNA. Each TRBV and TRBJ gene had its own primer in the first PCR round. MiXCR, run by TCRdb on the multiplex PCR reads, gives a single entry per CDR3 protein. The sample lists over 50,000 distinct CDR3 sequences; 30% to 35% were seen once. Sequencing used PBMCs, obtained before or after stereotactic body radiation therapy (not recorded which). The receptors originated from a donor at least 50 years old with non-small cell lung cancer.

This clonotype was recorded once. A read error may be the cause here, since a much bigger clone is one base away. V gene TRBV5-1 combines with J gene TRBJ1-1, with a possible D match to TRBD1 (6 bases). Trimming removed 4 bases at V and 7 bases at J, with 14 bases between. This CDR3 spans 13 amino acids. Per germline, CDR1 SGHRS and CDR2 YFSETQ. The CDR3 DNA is TGCGCCAGCAGCGACCGGGGGGGCGTTGAAGCTTTCTTT. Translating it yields CASSDRGGVEAFF.

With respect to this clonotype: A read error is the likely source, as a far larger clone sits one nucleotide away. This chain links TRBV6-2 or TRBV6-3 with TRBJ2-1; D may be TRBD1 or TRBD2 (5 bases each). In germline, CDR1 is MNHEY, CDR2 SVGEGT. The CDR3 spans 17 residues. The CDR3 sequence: CASSDSRGISVYNEQFF. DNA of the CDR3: TGTGCCAGCAGTGACTCGAGGGGTATTAGCGTGTACAATGAGCAGTTCTTC.

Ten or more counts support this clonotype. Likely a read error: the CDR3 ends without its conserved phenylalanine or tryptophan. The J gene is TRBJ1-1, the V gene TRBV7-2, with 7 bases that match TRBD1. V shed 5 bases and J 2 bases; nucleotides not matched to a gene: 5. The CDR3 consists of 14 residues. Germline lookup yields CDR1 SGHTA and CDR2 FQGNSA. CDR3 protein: CASSPRQGNTEAFL. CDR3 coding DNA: TGTGCCAGCAGCCCCCGACAGGGAAACACTGAAGCTTTCCTT.

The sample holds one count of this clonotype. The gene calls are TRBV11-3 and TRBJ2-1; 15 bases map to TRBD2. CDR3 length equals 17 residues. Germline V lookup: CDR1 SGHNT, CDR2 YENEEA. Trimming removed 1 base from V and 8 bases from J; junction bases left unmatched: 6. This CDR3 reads CASSLGTSGRASDEQFF. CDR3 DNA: TGTGCCAGCAGCTTAGGGACTAGCGGGAGGGCCTCGGATGAGCAGTTCTTC.

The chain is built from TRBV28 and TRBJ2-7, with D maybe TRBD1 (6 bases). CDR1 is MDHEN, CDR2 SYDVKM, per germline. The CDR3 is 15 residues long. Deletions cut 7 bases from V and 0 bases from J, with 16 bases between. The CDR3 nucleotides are TGTGCCAGCACACAACTCAGGGGAATCTCCTACGAGCAGTACTTC. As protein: CASTQLRGISYEQYF.

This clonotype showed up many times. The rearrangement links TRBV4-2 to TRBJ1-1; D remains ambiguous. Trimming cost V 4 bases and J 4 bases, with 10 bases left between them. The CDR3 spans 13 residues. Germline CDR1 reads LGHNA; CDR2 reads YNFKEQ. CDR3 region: CASSRGYSTEAFF. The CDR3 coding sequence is TGTGCCAGCAGCCGTGGATATAGCACTGAAGCTTTCTTT.

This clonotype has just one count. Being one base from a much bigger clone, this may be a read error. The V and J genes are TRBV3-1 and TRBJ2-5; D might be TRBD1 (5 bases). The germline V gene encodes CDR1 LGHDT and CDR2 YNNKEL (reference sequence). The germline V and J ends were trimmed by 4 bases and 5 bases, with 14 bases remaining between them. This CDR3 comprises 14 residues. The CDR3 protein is CASSRSQGTETQYF. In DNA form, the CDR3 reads TGTGCCAGCAGCCGCTCCCAGGGCACGGAGACCCAGTACTTC.

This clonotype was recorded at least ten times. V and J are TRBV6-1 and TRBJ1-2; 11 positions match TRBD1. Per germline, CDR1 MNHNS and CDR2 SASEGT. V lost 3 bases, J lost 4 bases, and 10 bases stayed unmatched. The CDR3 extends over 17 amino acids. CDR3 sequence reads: CASSDWTGGVGLYGYTF. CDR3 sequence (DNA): TGTGCCAGCAGTGATTGGACAGGGGGCGTAGGCCTCTATGGCTACACCTTC.

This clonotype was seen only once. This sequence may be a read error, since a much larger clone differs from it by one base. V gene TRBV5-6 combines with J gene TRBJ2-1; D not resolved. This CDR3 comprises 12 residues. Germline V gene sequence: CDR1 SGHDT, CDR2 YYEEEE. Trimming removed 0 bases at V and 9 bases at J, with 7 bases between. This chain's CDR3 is CASSLGSTEQFF. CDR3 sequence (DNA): TGTGCCAGCAGCTTGGGCTCAACTGAGCAGTTCTTC.

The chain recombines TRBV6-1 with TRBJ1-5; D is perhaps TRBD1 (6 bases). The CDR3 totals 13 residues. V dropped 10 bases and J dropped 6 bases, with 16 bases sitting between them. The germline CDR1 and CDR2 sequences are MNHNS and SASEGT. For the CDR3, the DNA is TGTGCCACCTGCTGGGGGGGCGGTCAGCCCCAGCATTTT. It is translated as CATCWGGGQPQHF.

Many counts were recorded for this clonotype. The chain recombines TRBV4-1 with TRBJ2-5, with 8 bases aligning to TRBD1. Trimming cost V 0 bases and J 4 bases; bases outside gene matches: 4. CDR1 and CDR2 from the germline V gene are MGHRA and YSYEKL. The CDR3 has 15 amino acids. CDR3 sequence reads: CASSQEWTGIETQYF. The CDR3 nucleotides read TGCGCCAGCAGCCAAGAATGGACAGGGATAGAGACCCAGTACTTC.

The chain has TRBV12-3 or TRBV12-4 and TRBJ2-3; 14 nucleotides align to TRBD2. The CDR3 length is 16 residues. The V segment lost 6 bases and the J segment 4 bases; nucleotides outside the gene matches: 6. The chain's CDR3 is CASRLGTSGSPDTQYF. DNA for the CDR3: TGTGCCAGCAGACTGGGGACTAGCGGGAGTCCAGATACGCAGTATTTT.

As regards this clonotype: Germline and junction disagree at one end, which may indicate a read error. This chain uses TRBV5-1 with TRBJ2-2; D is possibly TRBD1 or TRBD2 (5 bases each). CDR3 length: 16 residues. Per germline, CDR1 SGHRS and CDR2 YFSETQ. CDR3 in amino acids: CASSLVGVANTWELFF. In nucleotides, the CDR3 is TGCGCCAGCAGCTTGGTAGGGGTAGCGAACACCTGGGAGCTGTTTTTT.

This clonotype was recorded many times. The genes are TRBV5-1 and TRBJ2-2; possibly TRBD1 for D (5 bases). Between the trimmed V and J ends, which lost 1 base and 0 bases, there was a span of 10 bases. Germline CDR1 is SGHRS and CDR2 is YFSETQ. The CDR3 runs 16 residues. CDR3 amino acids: CASSLRGSANTGELFF. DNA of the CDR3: TGCGCCAGCAGCTTGAGGGGTTCCGCGAACACCGGGGAGCTGTTTTTT.

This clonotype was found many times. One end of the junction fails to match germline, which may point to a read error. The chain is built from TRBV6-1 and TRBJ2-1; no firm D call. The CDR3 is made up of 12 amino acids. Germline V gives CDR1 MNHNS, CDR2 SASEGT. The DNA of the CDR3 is TGTGCCAGCAGTGACCGGCGGCTCCCTCACCTCTTC. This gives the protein CASSDRRLPHLF.

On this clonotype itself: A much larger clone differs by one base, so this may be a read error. DNA for the CDR3: TGTGCCAGCAGCACGAACGTCCAAGAGACCCAGTACTTC. As protein: CASSTNVQETQYF. J is TRBJ2-5 and V is TRBV7-9, with D unclear. Germline V gene sequence: CDR1 SEHNR, CDR2 FQNEAQ (reference sequence). V was pared by 5 bases and J by 1 base, with 8 bases between. This CDR3 has 13 amino acids.

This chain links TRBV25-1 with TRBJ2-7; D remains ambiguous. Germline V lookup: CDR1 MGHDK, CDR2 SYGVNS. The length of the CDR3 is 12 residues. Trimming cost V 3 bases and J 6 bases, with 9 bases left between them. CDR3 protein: CASSDSATEQYF. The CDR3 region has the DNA TGTGCCAGCAGTGACTCAGCGACCGAGCAGTACTTC.

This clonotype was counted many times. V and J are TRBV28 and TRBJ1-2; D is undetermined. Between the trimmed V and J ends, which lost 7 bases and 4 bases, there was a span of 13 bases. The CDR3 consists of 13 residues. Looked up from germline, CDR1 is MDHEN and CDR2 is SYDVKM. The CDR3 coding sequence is TGTGCCAGCACTCCCGAGGGATTCTATGGCTACACCTTC. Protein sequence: CASTPEGFYGYTF.

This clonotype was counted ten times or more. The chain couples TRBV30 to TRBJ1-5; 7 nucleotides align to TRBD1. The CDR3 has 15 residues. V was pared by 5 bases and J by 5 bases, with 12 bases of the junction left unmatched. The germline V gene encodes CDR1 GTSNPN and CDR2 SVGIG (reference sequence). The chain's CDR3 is CAWATSGTVDQPQHF. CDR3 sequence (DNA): TGTGCCTGGGCGACCTCTGGGACAGTGGATCAGCCCCAGCATTTT.

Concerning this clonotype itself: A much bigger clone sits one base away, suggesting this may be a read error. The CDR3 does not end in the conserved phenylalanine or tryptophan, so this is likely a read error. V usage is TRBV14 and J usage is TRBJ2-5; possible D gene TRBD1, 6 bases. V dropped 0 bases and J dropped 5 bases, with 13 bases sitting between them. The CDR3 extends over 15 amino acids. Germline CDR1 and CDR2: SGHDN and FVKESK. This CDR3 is CASSQELAGAETQYL. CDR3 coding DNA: TGTGCCAGCAGCCAAGAGTTGGCAGGGGCTGAGACCCAGTACTTA.

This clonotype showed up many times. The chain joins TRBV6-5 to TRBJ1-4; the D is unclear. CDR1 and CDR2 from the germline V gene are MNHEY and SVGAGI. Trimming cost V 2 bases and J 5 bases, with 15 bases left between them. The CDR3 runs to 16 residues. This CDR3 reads CASSYGSRTVNEKLFF. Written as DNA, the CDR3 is TGTGCCAGCAGTTACGGCTCTAGGACGGTGAATGAAAAACTGTTTTTT.